The T cell receptor beta chain under discussion was sequenced for a study of shared clonotypes between healthy human individuals. The method was immunoSEQ multiplex PCR; TCRdb's version includes in-frame clones alone and lacks a portion of them. The table records 2 million to 2.5 million clones, 95% of them present only once. Germline V lookup: CDR1 SQVTM, CDR2 ANQGSEA. There are 14 residues in the CDR3. V gave up 5 bases and J gave up 2 bases, with 15 bases separating them. The genes are TRBV29-1 and TRBJ2-5, with D possibly called TRBD1 or TRBD2 (5 bases each). Sequenced sample: naive CD4+ T cells sorted from blood. Subset in this sample: CD45RA+ positively selected. The source of this sequence is a man between 18 and 29 years old in good health. Written as DNA, the CDR3 is TGCAGCGTTTTTATTCCGGGGCAACAAGAGACCCAGTACTTC. Amino acids: CSVFIPGQQETQYF.